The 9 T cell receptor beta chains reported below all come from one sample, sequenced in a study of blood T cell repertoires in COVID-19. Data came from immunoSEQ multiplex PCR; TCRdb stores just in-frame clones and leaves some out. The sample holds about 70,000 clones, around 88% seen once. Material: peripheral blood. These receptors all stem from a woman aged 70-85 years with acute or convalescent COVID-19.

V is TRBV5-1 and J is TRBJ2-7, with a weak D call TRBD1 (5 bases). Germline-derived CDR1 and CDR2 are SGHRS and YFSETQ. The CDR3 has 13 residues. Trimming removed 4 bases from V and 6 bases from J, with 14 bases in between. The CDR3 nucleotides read TGCGCCAGCAGCACAGGTTCGAATGTCGAGCAGTACTTC. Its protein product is CASSTGSNVEQYF.

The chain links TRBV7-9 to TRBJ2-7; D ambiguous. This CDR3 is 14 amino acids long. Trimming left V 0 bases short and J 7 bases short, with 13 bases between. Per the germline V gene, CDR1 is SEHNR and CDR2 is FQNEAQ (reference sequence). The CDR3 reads CASSLAQAPSEQYF. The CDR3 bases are TGTGCCAGCAGCTTAGCCCAGGCCCCCTCTGAGCAGTACTTC.

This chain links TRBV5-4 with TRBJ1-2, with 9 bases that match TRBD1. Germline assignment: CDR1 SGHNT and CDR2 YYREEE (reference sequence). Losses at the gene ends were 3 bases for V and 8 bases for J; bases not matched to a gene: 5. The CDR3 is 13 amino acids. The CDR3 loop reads CASSSGQGPGYTF. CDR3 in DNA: TGTGCCAGCAGCTCGGGACAGGGTCCCGGCTACACCTTC.

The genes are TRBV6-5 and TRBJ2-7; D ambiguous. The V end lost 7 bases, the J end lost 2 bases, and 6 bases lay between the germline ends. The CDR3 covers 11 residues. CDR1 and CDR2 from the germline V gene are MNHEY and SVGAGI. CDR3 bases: TGTGCCAGCAATAGTCCCTACGAGCAGTACTTC. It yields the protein CASNSPYEQYF.

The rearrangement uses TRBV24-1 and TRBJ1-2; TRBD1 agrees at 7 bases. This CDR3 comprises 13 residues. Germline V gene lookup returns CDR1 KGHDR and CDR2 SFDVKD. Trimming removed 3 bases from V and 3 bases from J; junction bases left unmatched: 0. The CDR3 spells CATSDGTDYGYTF. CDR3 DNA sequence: TGTGCCACCAGTGATGGGACAGACTATGGCTACACCTTC.

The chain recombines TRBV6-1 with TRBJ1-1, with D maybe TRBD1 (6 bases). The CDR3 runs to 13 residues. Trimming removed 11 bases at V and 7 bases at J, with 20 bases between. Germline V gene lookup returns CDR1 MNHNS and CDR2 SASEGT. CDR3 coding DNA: TGTGCCGGGGTCGGGACAAAGGGAAGTGAAGCTTTCTTT. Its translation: CAGVGTKGSEAFF.

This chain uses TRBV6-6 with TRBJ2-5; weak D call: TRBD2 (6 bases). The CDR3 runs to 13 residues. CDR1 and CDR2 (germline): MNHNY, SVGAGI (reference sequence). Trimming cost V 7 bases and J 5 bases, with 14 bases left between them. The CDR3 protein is CASTHSGGETQYF. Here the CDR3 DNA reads TGTGCCAGCACCCATAGCGGCGGGGAGACCCAGTACTTC.

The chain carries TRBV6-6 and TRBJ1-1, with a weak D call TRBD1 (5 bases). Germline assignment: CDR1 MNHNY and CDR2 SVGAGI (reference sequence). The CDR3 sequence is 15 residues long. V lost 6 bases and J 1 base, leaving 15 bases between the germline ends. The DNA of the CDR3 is TGTGCCAGCAGGGGGGGTTTTGCGGAGAACACTGAAGCTTTCTTT. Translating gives CASRGGFAENTEAFF.

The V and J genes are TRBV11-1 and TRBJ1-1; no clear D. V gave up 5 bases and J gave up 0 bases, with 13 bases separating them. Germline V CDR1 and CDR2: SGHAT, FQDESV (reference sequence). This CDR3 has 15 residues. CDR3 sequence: CASSQEAYMNTEAFF. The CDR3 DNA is TGTGCCAGCAGCCAAGAGGCATACATGAACACTGAAGCTTTCTTT. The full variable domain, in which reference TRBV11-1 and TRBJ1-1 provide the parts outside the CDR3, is EAEVAQSPRYKITEKSQAVAFWCDPISGHATLYWYRQILGQGPELLVQFQDESVVDDSQLPKDRFSAERLKGVDSTLKIQPAELGDSAMYLCASSQEAYMNTEAFFGQGTRLTVV.